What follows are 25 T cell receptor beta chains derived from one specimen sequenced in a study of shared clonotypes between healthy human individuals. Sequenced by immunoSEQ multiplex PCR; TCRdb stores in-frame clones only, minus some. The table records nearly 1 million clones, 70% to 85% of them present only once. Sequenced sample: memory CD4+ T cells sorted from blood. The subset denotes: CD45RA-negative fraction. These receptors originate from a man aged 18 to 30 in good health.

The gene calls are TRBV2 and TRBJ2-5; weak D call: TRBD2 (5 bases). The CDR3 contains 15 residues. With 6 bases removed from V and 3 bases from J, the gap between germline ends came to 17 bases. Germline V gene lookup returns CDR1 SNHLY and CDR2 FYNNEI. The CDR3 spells CASRDVLSGKETQYF. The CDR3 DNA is TGTGCCAGCAGAGACGTCCTATCGGGGAAAGAGACCCAGTACTTC.

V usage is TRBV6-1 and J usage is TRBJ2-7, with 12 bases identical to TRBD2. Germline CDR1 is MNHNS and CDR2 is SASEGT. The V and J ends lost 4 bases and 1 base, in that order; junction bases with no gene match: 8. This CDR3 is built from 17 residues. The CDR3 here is CASSGLAGGPRSYEQYF. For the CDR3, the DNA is TGTGCCAGCAGTGGGCTAGCGGGAGGGCCAAGGTCCTACGAGCAGTACTTC.

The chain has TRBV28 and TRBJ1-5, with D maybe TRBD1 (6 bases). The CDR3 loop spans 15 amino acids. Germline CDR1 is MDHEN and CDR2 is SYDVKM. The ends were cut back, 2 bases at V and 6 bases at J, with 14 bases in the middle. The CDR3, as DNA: TGTGCCAGCAGTTTAACAGGGAGTAGAGGTCAGCCCCAGCATTTT. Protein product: CASSLTGSRGQPQHF. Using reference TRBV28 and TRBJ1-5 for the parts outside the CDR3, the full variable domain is DVKVTQSSRYLVKRTGEKVFLECVQDMDHENMFWYRQDPGLGLRLIYFSYDVKMKEKGDIPEGYSVSREKKERFSLILESASTNQTSMYLCASSLTGSRGQPQHFGDGTRLSIL.

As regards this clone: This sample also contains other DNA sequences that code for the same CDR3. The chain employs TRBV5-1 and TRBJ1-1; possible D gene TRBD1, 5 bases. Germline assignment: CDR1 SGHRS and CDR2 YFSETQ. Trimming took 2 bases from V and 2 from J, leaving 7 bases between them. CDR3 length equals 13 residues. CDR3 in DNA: TGCGCCAGCAGCTTCAGGGATAACACTGAAGCTTTCTTT. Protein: CASSFRDNTEAFF. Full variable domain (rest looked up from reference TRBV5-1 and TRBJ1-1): KAGVTQTPRYLIKTRGQQVTLSCSPISGHRSVSWYQQTPGQGLQFLFEYFSETQRNKGNFPGRFSGRQFSNSRSEMNVSTLELGDSALYLCASSFRDNTEAFFGQGTRLTVV.

The CDR3 sequence is CASSRRTGNTIYF. The CDR3 bases are TGTGCCAGCAGCCGACGGACAGGAAACACCATATATTTT. V usage is TRBV7-2 and J usage is TRBJ1-3; possibly TRBD1 for D (5 bases). Trimming took off 5 bases at V and 4 bases at J, with 9 bases between the two ends. The CDR3 is 13 residues long. Germline V gene lookup returns CDR1 SGHTA and CDR2 FQGNSA.

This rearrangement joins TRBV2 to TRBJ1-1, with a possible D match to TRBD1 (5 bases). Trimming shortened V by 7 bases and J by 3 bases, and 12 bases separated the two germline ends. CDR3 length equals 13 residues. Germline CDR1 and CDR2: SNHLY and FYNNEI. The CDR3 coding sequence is TGTGCCAGCAATCAGGGCGGGGACACTGAAGCTTTCTTT. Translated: CASNQGGDTEAFF.

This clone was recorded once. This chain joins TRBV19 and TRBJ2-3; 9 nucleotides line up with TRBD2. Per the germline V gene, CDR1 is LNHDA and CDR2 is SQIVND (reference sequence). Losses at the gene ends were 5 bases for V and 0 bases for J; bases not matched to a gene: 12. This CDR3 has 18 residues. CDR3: CASSLGGFSGGSTDTQYF. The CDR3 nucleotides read TGTGCCAGTAGTCTAGGGGGATTTAGCGGGGGAAGCACAGATACGCAGTATTTT.

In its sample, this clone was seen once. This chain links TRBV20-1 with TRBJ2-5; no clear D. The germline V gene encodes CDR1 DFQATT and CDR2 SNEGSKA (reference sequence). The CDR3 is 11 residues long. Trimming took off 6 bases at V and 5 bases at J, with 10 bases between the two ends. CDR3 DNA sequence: TGCAGTGCAACTCCTCTGGAGACCCAGTACTTC. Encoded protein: CSATPLETQYF.

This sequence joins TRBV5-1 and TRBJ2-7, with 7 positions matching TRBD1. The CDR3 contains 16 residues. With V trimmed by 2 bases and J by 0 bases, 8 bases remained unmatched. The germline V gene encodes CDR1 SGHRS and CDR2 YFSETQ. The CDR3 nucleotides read TGCGCCAGCAGCTTAAGACCGGGACAGACCTCCTACGAGCAGTACTTC. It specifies CASSLRPGQTSYEQYF.

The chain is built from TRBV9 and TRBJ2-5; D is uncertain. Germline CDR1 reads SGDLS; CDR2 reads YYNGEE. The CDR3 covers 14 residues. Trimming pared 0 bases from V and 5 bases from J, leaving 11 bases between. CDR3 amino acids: CASSVGFLPETQYF. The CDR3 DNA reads TGTGCCAGCAGCGTAGGTTTTCTTCCCGAGACCCAGTACTTC.

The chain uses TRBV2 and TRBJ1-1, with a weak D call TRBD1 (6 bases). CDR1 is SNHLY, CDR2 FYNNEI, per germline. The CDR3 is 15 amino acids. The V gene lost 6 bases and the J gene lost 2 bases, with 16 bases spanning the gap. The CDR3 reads CASSGGGTLNTEAFF. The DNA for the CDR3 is TGTGCCAGCAGCGGGGGTGGGACACTAAACACTGAAGCTTTCTTT.

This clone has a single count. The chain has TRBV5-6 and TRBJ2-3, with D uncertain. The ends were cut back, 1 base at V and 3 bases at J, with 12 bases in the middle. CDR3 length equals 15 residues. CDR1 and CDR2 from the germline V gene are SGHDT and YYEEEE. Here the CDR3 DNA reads TGTGCCAGCAGCTTGAAGGCCCGTTCAACAGATACGCAGTATTTT. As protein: CASSLKARSTDTQYF.

CDR3 bases: TGTGCCAGCAGCACCCCCGCCACAGGGGGGTACGAGCAGTACTTC. Protein sequence: CASSTPATGGYEQYF. This sequence joins TRBV28 and TRBJ2-7; 8 bases are a match to TRBD1. V shed 6 bases and J 4 bases; nucleotides not matched to a gene: 11. This CDR3 is 15 amino acids long. Germline CDR1 reads MDHEN; CDR2 reads SYDVKM. The full variable domain, its missing parts supplied by reference TRBV28 and TRBJ2-7, is DVKVTQSSRYLVKRTGEKVFLECVQDMDHENMFWYRQDPGLGLRLIYFSYDVKMKEKGDIPEGYSVSREKKERFSLILESASTNQTSMYLCASSTPATGGYEQYFGPGTRLTVT.

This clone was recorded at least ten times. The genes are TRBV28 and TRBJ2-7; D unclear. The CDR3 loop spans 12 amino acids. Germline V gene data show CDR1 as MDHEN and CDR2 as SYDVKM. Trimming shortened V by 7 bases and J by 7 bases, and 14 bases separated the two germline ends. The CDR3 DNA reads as TGTGCCAGCACCCCTCGGACCGCTGAGCAGTACTTC. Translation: CASTPRTAEQYF. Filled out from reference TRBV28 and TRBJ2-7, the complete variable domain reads DVKVTQSSRYLVKRTGEKVFLECVQDMDHENMFWYRQDPGLGLRLIYFSYDVKMKEKGDIPEGYSVSREKKERFSLILESASTNQTSMYLCASTPRTAEQYFGPGTRLTVT.

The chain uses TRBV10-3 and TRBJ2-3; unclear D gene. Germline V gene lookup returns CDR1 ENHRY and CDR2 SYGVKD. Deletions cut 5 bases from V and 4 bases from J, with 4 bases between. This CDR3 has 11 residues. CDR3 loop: CAISQADTQYF. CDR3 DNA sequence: TGTGCCATCAGTCAGGCAGATACGCAGTATTTT.

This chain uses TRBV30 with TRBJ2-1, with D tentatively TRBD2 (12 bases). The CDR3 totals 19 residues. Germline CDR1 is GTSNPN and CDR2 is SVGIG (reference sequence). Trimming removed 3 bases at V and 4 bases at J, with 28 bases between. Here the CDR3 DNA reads TGTGCCTGGAGCAGAGGACAGGGGGCGACTAGCGGGAGATACAATGAGCAGTTCTTC. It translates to CAWSRGQGATSGRYNEQFF.

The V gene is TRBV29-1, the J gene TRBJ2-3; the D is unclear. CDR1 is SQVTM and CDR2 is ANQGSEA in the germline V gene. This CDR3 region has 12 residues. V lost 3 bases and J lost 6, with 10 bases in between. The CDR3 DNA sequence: TGCAGCGTTGATCTCCGGACGGATACGCAGTATTTT. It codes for CSVDLRTDTQYF.

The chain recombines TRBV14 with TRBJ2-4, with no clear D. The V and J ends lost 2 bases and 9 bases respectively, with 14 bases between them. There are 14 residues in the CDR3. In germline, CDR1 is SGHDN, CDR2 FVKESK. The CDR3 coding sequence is TGTGCCAGCAGCCAACTGGACGAGAGGAGCATTCAGTACTTC. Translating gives CASSQLDERSIQYF.

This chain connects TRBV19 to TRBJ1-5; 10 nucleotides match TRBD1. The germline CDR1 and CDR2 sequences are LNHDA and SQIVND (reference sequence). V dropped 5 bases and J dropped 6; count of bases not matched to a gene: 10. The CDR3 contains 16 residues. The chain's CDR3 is CASSATDRGSSQPQHF. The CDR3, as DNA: TGTGCCAGTAGTGCGACGGACAGGGGGTCGAGTCAGCCCCAGCATTTT.

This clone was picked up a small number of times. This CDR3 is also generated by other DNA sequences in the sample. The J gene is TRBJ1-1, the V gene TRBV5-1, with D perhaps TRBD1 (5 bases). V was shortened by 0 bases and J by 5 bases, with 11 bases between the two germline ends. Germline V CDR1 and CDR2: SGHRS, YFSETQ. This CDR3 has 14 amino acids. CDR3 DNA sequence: TGCGCCAGCAGCTTGGAGGGGAGGGGAACTGAAGCTTTCTTT. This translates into CASSLEGRGTEAFF.

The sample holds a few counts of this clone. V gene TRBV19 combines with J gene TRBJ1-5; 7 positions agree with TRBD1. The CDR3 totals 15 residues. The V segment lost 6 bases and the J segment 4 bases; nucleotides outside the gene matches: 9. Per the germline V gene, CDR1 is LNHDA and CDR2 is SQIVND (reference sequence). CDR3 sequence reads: CASSYQTGSNQPQHF. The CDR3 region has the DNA TGTGCCAGTAGCTATCAGACAGGGTCAAATCAGCCCCAGCATTTT. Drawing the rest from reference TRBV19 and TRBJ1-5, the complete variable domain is DGGITQSPKYLFRKEGQNVTLSCEQNLNHDAMYWYRQDPGQGLRLIYYSQIVNDFQKGDIAEGYSVSREKKESFPLTVTSAQKNPTAFYLCASSYQTGSNQPQHFGDGTRLSIL.

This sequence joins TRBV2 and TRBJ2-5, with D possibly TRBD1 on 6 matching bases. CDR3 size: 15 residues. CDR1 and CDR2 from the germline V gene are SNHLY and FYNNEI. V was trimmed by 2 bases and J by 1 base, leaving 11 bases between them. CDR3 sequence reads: CASSENRAVQETQYF. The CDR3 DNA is TGTGCCAGCAGTGAAAACAGGGCGGTCCAAGAGACCCAGTACTTC.

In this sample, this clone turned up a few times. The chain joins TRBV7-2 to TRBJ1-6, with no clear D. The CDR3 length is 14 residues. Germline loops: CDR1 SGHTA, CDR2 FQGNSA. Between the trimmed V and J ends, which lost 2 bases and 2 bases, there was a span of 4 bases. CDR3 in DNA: TGTGCCAGCAGCTTACTTACCTATAATTCACCCCTCCACTTT. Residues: CASSLLTYNSPLHF.

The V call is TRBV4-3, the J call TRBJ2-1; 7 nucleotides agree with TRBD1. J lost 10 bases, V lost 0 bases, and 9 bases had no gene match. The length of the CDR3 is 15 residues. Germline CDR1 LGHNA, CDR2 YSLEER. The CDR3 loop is CASSQDQGQGDEQFF. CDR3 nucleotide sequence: TGCGCCAGCAGCCAAGATCAGGGGCAGGGGGACGAGCAGTTCTTC.

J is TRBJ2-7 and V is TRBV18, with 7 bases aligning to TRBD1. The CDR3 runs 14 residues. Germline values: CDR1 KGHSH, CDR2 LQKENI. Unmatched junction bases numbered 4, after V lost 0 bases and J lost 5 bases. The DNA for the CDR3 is TGTGCCAGCTCACCACCGGGACAGACCAACGAGCAGTACTTC. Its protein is CASSPPGQTNEQYF.